These 12 T cell receptor beta chains originate from one sample sequenced in a study of human T cells and chemical hapten exposure. TCRdb re-derived calls from the RACE reads in MiXCR, one entry per CDR3 protein. Altogether roughly 200,000 distinct CDR3 sequences are present, under 25% being singletons, with the ten largest covering 2% to 2.5%. Stated time point: patch test 3, about 24 weeks after DPC sensitization. Treatment indicated: therapeutic diphenylcyclopropenone sensitization with weekly scalp DPC. This specimen consisted of whole blood, obtained in connection with sensitization to the hapten diphenylcyclopropenone (DPC). These receptors all stem from a woman aged 40 to 55 with alopecia areata. Some clones in this sample may be carry-over from other donors' samples.

This clonotype was seen more than once but under ten times. V usage is TRBV18 and J usage is TRBJ2-2; D remains ambiguous. The CDR3 runs 15 residues. Germline CDR1 and CDR2: KGHSH and LQKENI. Between the trimmed V and J ends, which lost 7 bases and 6 bases, there was a span of 18 bases. In nucleotides, the CDR3 is TGTGCCAGCTGGCTGGGTAGTCGGCTTGCCGGGGAGCTGTTTTTT. It yields the protein CASWLGSRLAGELFF. Drawing the rest from reference TRBV18 and TRBJ2-2, the complete variable domain is NAGVMQNPRHLVRRRGQEARLRCSPMKGHSHVYWYRQLPEEGLKFMVYLQKENIIDESGMPKERFSAEFPKEGPSILRIQQVVRGDSAAYFCASWLGSRLAGELFFGEGSRLTVL.

This clonotype was observed a few times. This sequence joins TRBV20-1 and TRBJ1-5, with a possible D match to TRBD1 (5 bases). The V and J ends lost 5 bases and 5 bases respectively, with 13 bases between them. CDR1 is DFQATT and CDR2 is SNEGSKA in the germline V gene (reference sequence). The CDR3 runs 13 residues. The CDR3 DNA reads TGCAGTGCTCCCCCCGGGGGGGATCAGCCCCAGCATTTT. It encodes CSAPPGGDQPQHF.

A few counts support this clonotype. V and J are TRBV15 and TRBJ2-1, with D perhaps TRBD2 (6 bases). V was trimmed by 6 bases and J by 2 bases, leaving 14 bases between them. The CDR3 extends over 15 amino acids. Germline lookup yields CDR1 LNHNV and CDR2 YYDKDF (reference sequence). The CDR3 here is CATRRRDSAYNEQFF. In DNA form, the CDR3 reads TGTGCCACCAGGCGGAGGGATTCGGCCTACAATGAGCAGTTCTTC.

This clonotype was counted between two and nine times. The chain combines TRBV5-1 with TRBJ1-2; D not resolved. Trimming took off 3 bases at V and 2 bases at J, with 14 bases between the two ends. Germline CDR1 SGHRS, CDR2 YFSETQ. CDR3 length: 15 residues. The CDR3 DNA is TGCGCCAGCAGCTATAAATTGACGGGGAACTATGGCTACACCTTC. Translating it yields CASSYKLTGNYGYTF.

The V and J genes are TRBV9 and TRBJ2-7; D is uncertain. Trimming stripped 4 bases from V and 3 bases from J, with 14 bases between. Germline assignment: CDR1 SGDLS and CDR2 YYNGEE. The CDR3 has 14 amino acids. The CDR3 loop reads CASSKAPLDYEQYF. CDR3 DNA sequence: TGTGCCAGCAGCAAAGCTCCCTTGGACTACGAGCAGTACTTC.

The chain carries TRBV5-1 and TRBJ1-6; no definite D call. The CDR3 contains 16 residues. The germline CDR1 and CDR2 sequences are SGHRS and YFSETQ. Trimming shortened V by 0 bases and J by 9 bases, and 16 bases separated the two germline ends. As DNA, the CDR3 is TGCGCCAGCAGCTTGGACGGCAGAATAACCGGTTCACCCCTCCACTTT. It specifies CASSLDGRITGSPLHF.

Many counts were recorded for this clonotype. J is TRBJ2-1 and V is TRBV27; 11 bases map to TRBD2. The CDR3 runs to 15 residues. Trimming took 4 bases from V and 4 from J; bases not matched to a gene: 3. CDR1 and CDR2 from the germline V gene are MNHEY and SMNVEV (reference sequence). Written as DNA, the CDR3 is TGTGCCAGCAGTTCGACTAGCGGGAATTACAATGAGCAGTTCTTC. Protein: CASSSTSGNYNEQFF.

V gene TRBV4-1 combines with J gene TRBJ1-2; no clear D gene. V was clipped by 0 bases and J by 7 bases, with 15 bases between them. Per germline, CDR1 MGHRA and CDR2 YSYEKL. CDR3 length: 15 residues. CDR3 DNA sequence: TGCGCCAGCAGCCAAGATTTAGAGTCCTATGCTGGCTACACCTTC. The encoded protein is CASSQDLESYAGYTF.

This clonotype was seen a few times. The chain combines TRBV6-5 with TRBJ2-1, with 11 positions matching TRBD2. The V and J ends lost 6 bases and 5 bases, in that order; junction bases with no gene match: 6. Germline assignment: CDR1 MNHEY and CDR2 SVGAGI. The CDR3 length is 15 residues. This chain's CDR3 is CASSASGRSNNEQFF. DNA for the CDR3: TGTGCCAGCAGCGCTAGCGGGAGGTCAAACAATGAGCAGTTCTTC.

The rearrangement links TRBV6-2 or TRBV6-3 to TRBJ2-7; 11 bases are a match to TRBD2. Germline CDR1 MNHEY, CDR2 SVGEGT. The CDR3 sequence is 16 residues long. The ends lost 0 bases at V and 4 bases at J; junction bases unmatched: 5. CDR3 in amino acids: CASSYSWTSGQYEQYF. The CDR3, as DNA: TGTGCCAGCAGTTACTCCTGGACTAGCGGGCAGTACGAGCAGTACTTC.

The rearrangement links TRBV28 to TRBJ1-1; D uncertain. Trimming stripped 3 bases from V and 0 bases from J, with 20 bases between. In germline, CDR1 is MDHEN, CDR2 SYDVKM. The CDR3 sequence is 18 residues long. CDR3 in DNA: TGTGCCAGCAGTTTCACGTTTTCGGGCGGCGCAGTGAACACTGAAGCTTTCTTT. This sequence encodes CASSFTFSGGAVNTEAFF.

This clonotype showed up just once. This sequence joins TRBV7-2 and TRBJ2-7, with TRBD1 matching over 7 bases. Germline V gives CDR1 SGHTA, CDR2 FQGNSA. With 7 bases clipped from V and 3 bases from J, the junction kept 6 bases outside the gene matches. This CDR3 region has 13 residues. The CDR3 DNA sequence: TGTGCCAGCACCAAGGGACAGAGCTACGAGCAGTACTTC. Amino acids: CASTKGQSYEQYF.